The clone carrying this T cell receptor (beta chain) was seen many times. These data originate in a study of early T cells in non-severe SARS-CoV-2 infection. Study-level information: Sequencing of unsorted whole blood was done on bulk RNA, leaving chains unpaired.

Trimming cost V 4 bases and J 5 bases, with 12 bases left between them. The germline V gene has CDR1 SNHLY and CDR2 FYNNEI. The CDR3 is 13 amino acids. As part of library construction, unique molecular identifiers were attached to individual cDNA molecules. Each CDR3 protein is one row after TCRdb ran MiXCR on the 5' RACE reads. The sample holds around 77,000 distinct CDR3 sequences, 4.5% to 6% seen once. This specimen was whole blood, taken at baseline. This chain connects TRBV2 to TRBJ2-7, with D tentatively TRBD1 or TRBD2 (5 bases each). The source of this sequence is an adult who was a healthcare worker with PCR-confirmed SARS-CoV-2 infection or an uninfected control (not recorded which). CDR3 residues: CASSAGTVHEQYF. CDR3 nucleotides: TGTGCCAGCAGTGCCGGGACCGTGCACGAGCAGTACTTC.